The next 14 T cell receptor beta chains were all read from a single sample in a study of CD8 T cells in ankylosing spondylitis (dated by TCRdb to about 2017). The protocol used for the library was 5' RACE. Sequencing instrument: Illumina HiSeq 2500. Clones were called with MiXCR by TCRdb after fastp trimmed the public reads at Q25, and only in-frame beta chains were retained. Every entry covers one CDR3 protein and lists the most common genes and DNA from its rows. This sample is represented by 250,000 or so distinct CDR3 sequences; 9.5% to 12% of them were singletons. The ten most abundant clones make up 5.5% to 8% of the sample. Specimen: blood, either unsorted or a sorted T cell fraction (not recorded which). All receptors derive from a male donor with ankylosing spondylitis or in good health (not recorded which).

This clonotype has a handful of counts. The chain uses TRBV28 and TRBJ2-5; D call uncertain. CDR3 length: 12 amino acids. The V gene lost 8 bases and the J gene lost 6 bases, with 13 bases spanning the gap. Germline CDR1 MDHEN, CDR2 SYDVKM. CDR3 sequence reads: CASGPPQKTQYF. The CDR3 coding sequence is TGTGCCAGCGGACCTCCTCAGAAGACCCAGTACTTC.

This clonotype was detected many times. The V and J genes are TRBV5-1 and TRBJ2-3; TRBD1 matches at 7 bases. This CDR3 contains 15 residues. Looked up from germline, CDR1 is SGHRS and CDR2 is YFSETQ. V gave up 4 bases and J gave up 0 bases; unmatched junction bases: 5. The CDR3 region is CASSRTGPSTDTQYF. The CDR3, as DNA: TGCGCCAGCAGCAGGACAGGCCCTAGCACAGATACGCAGTATTTT.

This clonotype was counted many times. The gene calls are TRBV5-1 and TRBJ1-1; D is ambiguous. Germline V CDR1 and CDR2: SGHRS, YFSETQ. This CDR3 has 13 amino acids. The germline V and J ends were trimmed by 0 bases and 3 bases, with 6 bases remaining between them. The CDR3 DNA sequence: TGCGCCAGCAGCTTGGTTGCTGACACTGAAGCTTTCTTT. It yields the protein CASSLVADTEAFF.

This clonotype was observed many times. The chain employs TRBV6-1 and TRBJ1-2; possibly TRBD1 for D (5 bases). Germline V lookup: CDR1 MNHNS, CDR2 SASEGT. The CDR3 has 13 amino acids. Trimming removed 4 bases at V and 2 bases at J, with 8 bases between. CDR3 sequence reads: CASSGRGNYGYTF. For the CDR3, the DNA is TGTGCCAGCAGTGGGCGGGGGAACTATGGCTACACCTTC.

This rearrangement joins TRBV2 to TRBJ2-3, with D perhaps TRBD2 (6 bases). Trimming shortened V by 9 bases and J by 0 bases, and 10 bases separated the two germline ends. CDR1 is SNHLY and CDR2 is FYNNEI in the germline V gene. The CDR3 runs 13 residues. The CDR3 region is CARGAGSTDTQYF. DNA of the CDR3: TGTGCCAGAGGGGCGGGAAGCACAGATACGCAGTATTTT.

The V gene is TRBV29-1, the J gene TRBJ2-5, with 13 bases that match TRBD2. Trimming removed 5 bases from V and 5 bases from J; junction bases left unmatched: 2. There are 13 residues in the CDR3. The germline gives CDR1 SQVTM, CDR2 ANQGSEA. CDR3 nucleotides: TGCAGCGTTACTAGCGGGGGGGGTGAGACCCAGTACTTC. This codes for CSVTSGGGETQYF.

This clonotype was counted only a few times. The V call is TRBV29-1, the J call TRBJ2-1; 9 bases align to TRBD2. The V gene's germline CDR1 is SQVTM and CDR2 ANQGSEA. CDR3 length equals 14 residues. Losses at the gene ends were 5 bases for V and 3 bases for J; bases not matched to a gene: 5. This chain's CDR3 is CSVSGLADYNEQFF. As DNA, the CDR3 is TGCAGCGTTTCGGGACTAGCTGACTACAATGAGCAGTTCTTC.

In this sample, this clonotype turned up many times. The chain uses TRBV29-1 and TRBJ2-3; TRBD1 matches at 11 bases. CDR1 and CDR2 from the germline V gene are SQVTM and ANQGSEA. The CDR3 has 15 amino acids. V dropped 2 bases and J dropped 5; count of bases not matched to a gene: 6. Written as DNA, the CDR3 is TGCAGCGTTGAACTCGGACAGGGGGCTGGAGATACGCAGTATTTT. Amino acid sequence: CSVELGQGAGDTQYF.

This clonotype was observed a few times. The chain has TRBV28 and TRBJ2-1, with TRBD2 matching 7 bases. CDR1 and CDR2 from the germline V gene are MDHEN and SYDVKM. V lost 6 bases to trimming and J lost 2 bases; unmatched junction nucleotides: 10. The CDR3 sequence is 16 residues long. CDR3 DNA: TGTGCCAGCAGATCAACGGCGGGAGCAGCCTACAATGAGCAGTTCTTC. This encodes CASRSTAGAAYNEQFF.

The chain carries TRBV28 and TRBJ2-7, with 10 bases matching TRBD2. The V gene end was trimmed by 1 base and the J gene end by 3 bases; junction bases not matched to a gene: 6. Germline lookup yields CDR1 MDHEN and CDR2 SYDVKM. The CDR3 covers 16 residues. DNA of the CDR3: TGTGCCAGCAGTTTATCCCTAGCGGGAGAAATCTACGAGCAGTACTTC. Its protein product is CASSLSLAGEIYEQYF.

This clonotype has more than one count but fewer than ten. The V gene is TRBV12-3 or TRBV12-4, the J gene TRBJ1-5; 8 nucleotides match TRBD1. V dropped 6 bases and J dropped 2; count of bases not matched to a gene: 3. The CDR3 consists of 14 residues. The CDR3 protein is CASSGTGGNQPQHF. The CDR3 DNA sequence: TGTGCCAGCAGCGGGACAGGCGGCAATCAGCCCCAGCATTTT.

The table lists this clonotype with many counts. This sequence joins TRBV24-1 and TRBJ2-1; 7 bases agree with TRBD2. This CDR3 is 15 amino acids long. CDR1 and CDR2 from the germline V gene are KGHDR and SFDVKD. V was clipped by 9 bases and J by 3 bases; unmatched bases: 10. The CDR3 here is CATSQRDDNYNEQFF. DNA of the CDR3: TGTGCCACCTCTCAGCGGGACGATAACTACAATGAGCAGTTCTTC.

This clonotype was picked up a small number of times. The gene calls are TRBV3-1 and TRBJ2-3, with 7 positions matching TRBD2. Germline V lookup: CDR1 LGHDT, CDR2 YNNKEL (reference sequence). The J segment lost 0 bases and the V segment lost 2 bases, leaving 5 bases of the junction unmatched. The CDR3 runs to 16 residues. CDR3: CASSQMGLPSTDTQYF. The DNA for the CDR3 is TGTGCCAGCAGCCAAATGGGACTACCTAGCACAGATACGCAGTATTTT.

The rearrangement links TRBV5-1 to TRBJ2-2; D remains unclear. Germline V gene data show CDR1 as SGHRS and CDR2 as YFSETQ. The CDR3 runs 14 residues. V lost 5 bases, J lost 6 bases, and 14 bases lay in between. The CDR3 here is CASSGTAPAGELFF. The DNA for the CDR3 is TGCGCCAGCAGTGGTACGGCGCCAGCCGGGGAGCTGTTTTTT.